This T cell receptor beta chain was retrieved from a study of cytomegalovirus exposure and HLA in healthy donors. About the study: In terms of ancestry, the Caucasian-associated cluster contained 75% to 90% of the roughly 400 genotyped donors. Findings and caveats of the study: Usually a TCR sequence was rare, but some public TCRs were found in many donors. The authors judged a highly shared variant cluster likely a sequencing artifact.

Researchers ran the PCR with 60 Vbeta and 13 Jbeta primers. Assay used: immunoSEQ multiplex PCR; TCRdb lists only in-frame clones, some missing. The sample has 200,000 or so clones, about 88% seen once. Of note for this clone: Its antigen is not identified.

V lost 1 base and J lost 6, with 9 bases in between. In germline, CDR1 is SGHVS, CDR2 FQNEAQ. The CDR3 sequence is 13 residues long. This TCR derives from a girl under three years old in good health and CMV-seronegative. The sample comprised PBMCs. The rearrangement links TRBV7-8 to TRBJ1-1; D is undetermined. CDR3 nucleotide sequence: TGTGCCAGCAGCTTAGTACAGAATTCTGAAGCTTTCTTT. It translates to CASSLVQNSEAFF.